This TCR beta chain is from a study of T cells in Graves' hyperthyroidism and ophthalmopathy. The CDR3 is 15 amino acids. V lost 6 bases to trimming and J lost 9 bases, with 21 bases between them. Germline lookup yields CDR1 MDHEN and CDR2 SYDVKM. Whole-study results and caveats: Blood shared most expanded thyroid clonotypes above 0.001. Classification by a 13 V-J model distinguished ophthalmopathy from stable hyperthyroidism.

Graves' hyperthyroidism was deemed stable absent ophthalmopathy progression within 18 months. Exclusions: uncontrolled infection, other autoimmune disease, pregnancy, lactation. RNA transcripts yielded amplified TCR beta CDR3 regions. With the HTBI primer set, the TCR CDR3 went through a first round of RT-PCR. From the multiplex PCR reads, TCRdb called clonotypes with MiXCR, one entry per CDR3 protein. The sample records 300,000 to 350,000 distinct CDR3 sequences, approximately 15% being singletons. This clonotype was recorded at least ten times. Its antigen is unidentified. The sample taken for sequencing was blood. J is TRBJ2-1 and V is TRBV28; D possibly corresponds to TRBD1 (6 bases). The TCR comes from a woman in her twenties or thirties with Graves' hyperthyroidism. The CDR3 DNA reads TGTGCCAGCAGCGTTATGGGCCAGGCCAGGGGTGAGCAGTTCTTC. The encoded protein is CASSVMGQARGEQFF. The variable domain in full, with the rest retrieved from reference TRBV28 and TRBJ2-1, is DVKVTQSSRYLVKRTGEKVFLECVQDMDHENMFWYRQDPGLGLRLIYFSYDVKMKEKGDIPEGYSVSREKKERFSLILESASTNQTSMYLCASSVMGQARGEQFFGPGTRLTVL.